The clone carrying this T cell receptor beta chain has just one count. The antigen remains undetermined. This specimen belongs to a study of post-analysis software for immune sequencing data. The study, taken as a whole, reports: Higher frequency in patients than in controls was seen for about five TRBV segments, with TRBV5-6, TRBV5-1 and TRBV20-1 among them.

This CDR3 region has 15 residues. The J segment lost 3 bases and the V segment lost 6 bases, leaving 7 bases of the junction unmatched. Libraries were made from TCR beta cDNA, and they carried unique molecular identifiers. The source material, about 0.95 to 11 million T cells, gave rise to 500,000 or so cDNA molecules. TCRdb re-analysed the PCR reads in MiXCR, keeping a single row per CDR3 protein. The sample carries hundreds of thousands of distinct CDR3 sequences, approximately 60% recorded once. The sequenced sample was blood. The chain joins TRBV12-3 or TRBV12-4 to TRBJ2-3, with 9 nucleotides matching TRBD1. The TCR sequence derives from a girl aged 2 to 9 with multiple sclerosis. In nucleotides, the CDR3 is TGTGCCAGCAGGCCGACAGGGGGGTGGACAGATACGCAGTATTTT. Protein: CASRPTGGWTDTQYF.